Listed here is a single T cell receptor beta chain. Antigen specificity is unknown. Second-dose intervals of approximately 4 or approximately 12 weeks were pooled. Assay used: immunoSEQ multiplex PCR; TCRdb lists only in-frame clones, some missing. The sample holds some 180,000 clones, over 90% seen once. This sample was included in a study of T cell responses to AZD1222 COVID-19 vaccine. Whole-study results and caveats: Unmutated variant regions reportedly attract nearly half of all spike-specific TCRs.

The germline V gene encodes CDR1 LGHNA and CDR2 YSLEER. The trim removed 0 bases at V and 5 bases at J, leaving 9 bases unmatched. This CDR3 has 17 amino acids. Here the sequenced sample was peripheral blood, taken 28 days after the second AZD1222 dose. The chain is built from TRBV4-3 and TRBJ2-2, with TRBD2 matching over 7 bases. The TCR comes from an adult who received the AZD1222 COVID-19 vaccine. CDR3 sequence reads: CASSQDRVWDYTGELFF. The CDR3 DNA reads as TGCGCCAGCAGCCAAGATAGGGTATGGGACTATACCGGGGAGCTGTTTTTT.